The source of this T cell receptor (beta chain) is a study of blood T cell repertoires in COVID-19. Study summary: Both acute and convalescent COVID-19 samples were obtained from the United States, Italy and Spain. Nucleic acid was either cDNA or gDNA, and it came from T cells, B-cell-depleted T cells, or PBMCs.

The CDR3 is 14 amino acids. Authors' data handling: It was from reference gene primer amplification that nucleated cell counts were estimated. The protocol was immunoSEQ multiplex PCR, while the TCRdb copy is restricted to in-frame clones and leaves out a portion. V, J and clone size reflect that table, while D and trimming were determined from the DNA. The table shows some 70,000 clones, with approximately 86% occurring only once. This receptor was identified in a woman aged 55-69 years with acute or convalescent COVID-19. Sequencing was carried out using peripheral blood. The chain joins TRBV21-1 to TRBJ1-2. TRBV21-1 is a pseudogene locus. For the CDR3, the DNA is TGTGCCAGCAGCAATAGTAAGGGAGGGGAAGGCTACACCTTC. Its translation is CASSNSKGGEGYTF.